What follows is one TCR beta chain and its context. What it recognizes is unknown. TCRdb processed the 5' RACE reads anew with MiXCR; each CDR3 protein has one entry. The table shows around 300,000 distinct CDR3 sequences, with approximately 15% occurring only once. This specimen comes from a study of T-cell memory formation after mild COVID-19. Notes on the study in general: Day 15 to 85 contracting clones showed balanced CD4/CD8; day 15 to 37 expanders favored CD4+.

This CDR3 spans 15 amino acids. Per germline, CDR1 SGHRS and CDR2 YFSETQ. V was pared by 2 bases and J by 4 bases, with 15 bases between. The sample comprised PBMCs or a T cell subset sorted from them (not recorded which). J is TRBJ2-5 and V is TRBV5-1, with D uncertain. The sequence came from a man between 18 and 35 years old who had mild COVID-19 (a few samples of this study predate the infection). Cell type and time point are not known. As DNA, the CDR3 is TGCGCCAGCAGCTTTTCTCCATCCCCTCGAGAGACCCAGTACTTC. Translating it yields CASSFSPSPRETQYF.